The 11 T cell receptor beta chains given below trace back to one sample, sequenced in a study of blood T cell repertoires in COVID-19. The table came from immunoSEQ multiplex PCR; TCRdb's copy has only in-frame clones and leaves some out. The repertoire includes about 180,000 clones, 80% to 90% of them detected once, and approximately 2.1% sits in the top ten. Sequenced sample: peripheral blood. Receptors originate from a man between 18 and 29 years old who had recovered from COVID-19.

The rearrangement links TRBV20-1 to TRBJ1-2; D uncertain. Trimming removed 3 bases from V and 4 bases from J, with 9 bases in between. This CDR3 has 12 residues. Germline V CDR1 and CDR2: DFQATT, SNEGSKA (reference sequence). Here the CDR3 reads CSASAQSYGYTF. CDR3 bases: TGCAGTGCTAGTGCACAGTCCTATGGCTACACCTTC.

A single count supports this clone. The chain carries TRBV19 and TRBJ1-1; the D gene is possibly TRBD1 (5 bases). CDR3 size: 14 residues. Trimming removed 4 bases at V and 0 bases at J, with 9 bases between. The germline V gene has CDR1 LNHDA and CDR2 SQIVND (reference sequence). The CDR3 sequence: CASSSGTVNTEAFF. For the CDR3, the DNA is TGTGCCAGTAGTAGCGGGACGGTGAACACTGAAGCTTTCTTT.

CDR3 residues: CASSPVSRQNGYTF. CDR3 bases: TGTGCCAGCTCACCGGTTAGTAGACAGAATGGCTACACCTTC. The V and J genes are TRBV18 and TRBJ1-2, with D possibly being TRBD1 (5 bases). The CDR3 runs 14 residues. With 3 bases removed from V and 6 bases from J, the gap between germline ends came to 14 bases. Germline V gene lookup returns CDR1 KGHSH and CDR2 LQKENI.

V is TRBV4-1 and J is TRBJ2-1, with D maybe TRBD2 (5 bases). The germline gives CDR1 MGHRA, CDR2 YSYEKL. Trimming cost V 0 bases and J 2 bases, with 11 bases left between them. CDR3 length: 16 residues. CDR3 region: CASSQDAGRTYNEQFF. The CDR3, as DNA: TGCGCCAGCAGCCAAGATGCGGGTAGAACCTACAATGAGCAGTTCTTC.

CDR3 DNA sequence: TGTGCCAGCAACCCGAGGGGGGGGAACACTGAAGCTTTCTTT. Encoded protein: CASNPRGGNTEAFF. The rearrangement joins TRBV13 to TRBJ1-1; TRBD1 is a possible D gene (6 bases). Germline values: CDR1 PRHDT, CDR2 FYEKMQ (reference sequence). V was trimmed by 7 bases and J by 1 base, leaving 13 bases between them. The CDR3 runs 14 residues. Complete variable domain (other parts from reference TRBV13 and TRBJ1-1): AAGVIQSPRHLIKEKRETATLKCYPIPRHDTVYWYQQGPGQDPQFLISFYEKMQSDKGSIPDRFSAQQFSDYHSELNMSSLELGDSALYFCASNPRGGNTEAFFGQGTRLTVV.

The chain combines TRBV28 with TRBJ2-7; no clear D. The CDR3 runs to 14 residues. V gave up 3 bases and J gave up 2 bases, with 11 bases separating them. Germline CDR1 reads MDHEN; CDR2 reads SYDVKM. The CDR3: CASSFGGETYEQYF. The CDR3 coding sequence is TGTGCCAGCAGTTTTGGCGGAGAAACCTACGAGCAGTACTTC.

The rearrangement joins TRBV9 to TRBJ2-1; perhaps TRBD2 as D (6 bases). The CDR3 length is 17 residues. Trimming took off 3 bases at V and 0 bases at J, with 16 bases between the two ends. Germline CDR1 reads SGDLS; CDR2 reads YYNGEE. CDR3 sequence: CASSGGLDYSSYNEQFF. The CDR3 nucleotides are TGTGCCAGCAGCGGGGGACTGGATTATAGCTCCTACAATGAGCAGTTCTTC.

This clone was observed once. The chain couples TRBV19 to TRBJ1-1; no reliable D call. Trimming cost V 7 bases and J 8 bases, with 17 bases left between them. The germline V gene has CDR1 LNHDA and CDR2 SQIVND (reference sequence). The CDR3 totals 13 residues. In DNA, the CDR3 is TGTGCCAGTAACCCCCTGGGAGGTCTAGAAGCTTTCTTT. Translating gives CASNPLGGLEAFF. Full variable domain (missing parts from reference TRBV19 and TRBJ1-1): DGGITQSPKYLFRKEGQNVTLSCEQNLNHDAMYWYRQDPGQGLRLIYYSQIVNDFQKGDIAEGYSVSREKKESFPLTVTSAQKNPTAFYLCASNPLGGLEAFFGQGTRLTVV.

This chain links TRBV4-3 with TRBJ1-3; unclear D gene. The CDR3 contains 16 residues. Germline V CDR1 and CDR2: LGHNA, YSLEER. With 0 bases removed from V and 0 bases from J, the gap between germline ends came to 9 bases. CDR3 sequence (DNA): TGCGCCAGCAGCCAAGATGAGGATTACTCTGGAAACACCATATATTTT. This encodes CASSQDEDYSGNTIYF.

The genes are TRBV7-9 and TRBJ2-2, with 7 positions matching TRBD1. J was trimmed by 6 bases and V by 5 bases; bases with no gene match: 6. This CDR3 region has 14 residues. Looked up from germline, CDR1 is SEHNR and CDR2 is FQNEAQ (reference sequence). Here the CDR3 reads CASSASTGPGELFF. DNA for the CDR3: TGTGCCAGCAGCGCATCGACAGGGCCCGGGGAGCTGTTTTTT.

The chain employs TRBV18 and TRBJ1-1; 9 bases match TRBD1. The CDR3 length is 14 residues. After removal of 6 bases from V and 1 base from J, the junction contained 3 bases not matched to a gene. The germline V gene has CDR1 KGHSH and CDR2 LQKENI. In nucleotides, the CDR3 is TGTGCCAGCTCGCGGGACAGGGAGAACACTGAAGCTTTCTTT. Translating it yields CASSRDRENTEAFF.